This T cell receptor beta chain was sequenced for a study of technical replicates of blood from a handful of donors. Assay used: immunoSEQ multiplex PCR; TCRdb lists only in-frame clones, some missing. The sample has about 81,000 clones; roughly four fifths are singletons. V was trimmed by 2 bases and J by 2 bases, leaving 9 bases between them. CDR3 size: 15 residues. The germline gives CDR1 KGHSH, CDR2 LQKENI. Specimen: PBMCs. This chain uses TRBV18 with TRBJ1-4; a weak D match, TRBD1 (5 bases). This TCR came from a human donor in good health. Some clones in this sample may be carry-over from other donors' samples. The CDR3 coding sequence is TGTGCCAGCTCACCAGTCAGGGCGACTAATGAAAAACTGTTTTTT. Translation: CASSPVRATNEKLFF.